The TCR beta chain under discussion was sequenced for a study of T cell responses to AZD1222 COVID-19 vaccine. Worth noting for this clone: Its antigen is not known.

Clones were sequenced by immunoSEQ multiplex PCR, and TCRdb holds only the in-frame ones, with some missing. This sample carries approximately 150,000 clones, over 80% of them seen once, and the ten largest clones take under 2.5%. Trimming shortened V by 2 bases and J by 4 bases, and 9 bases separated the two germline ends. Germline CDR1 is MNHEY and CDR2 is SVGAGI. The CDR3 runs to 14 residues. General study findings and limits: Mapped onto spike, vaccine-associated CD4 TCRs spanned it and were dominant at 160-218 and 743-854.

The clonotype originates from an adult in good health. Here the sequenced sample was peripheral blood, taken on day 0 of AZD1222 vaccination. This chain joins TRBV6-5 and TRBJ2-1; tentative D call: TRBD1 (5 bases). The CDR3 here is CASSYRQGYNEQFF. Written as DNA, the CDR3 is TGTGCCAGCAGTTACCGGCAGGGATACAATGAGCAGTTCTTC.